These T cell receptor beta chains were read from a single sample in a study of blood T cell repertoires in COVID-19. Libraries were prepared by immunoSEQ multiplex PCR; TCRdb keeps only in-frame clonotypes and omits some of them. The table has approximately 300,000 clones, around nine tenths seen once. Specimen: PBMCs or T cells enriched from blood (not recorded which). These receptor sequences come from a woman aged 25 to 45 who had been exposed to COVID-19. Each CDR3 is given with its conserved first and last residue. A D gene is named only where the DNA matches it firmly. A clone size is listed for some rows: how often the clone was seen (once, few, many), or a class if it is expanded.

NA	TRBV9	NA	TRBJ1-6	CASSVEIESSYNSPLHF	TGTGCCAGCAGCGTAGAAATTGAGAGCTCCTATAATTCACCCCTCCACTTT
few	TRBV27	NA	TRBJ1-5	CASSPYGNQPQHF	TGTGCCAGCAGCCCTTATGGCAATCAGCCCCAGCATTTT
NA	TRBV13	NA	TRBJ2-2	CASSLGVNTGELFF	TGTGCCAGCAGCTTAGGTGTAAACACCGGGGAGCTGTTTTTT
NA	TRBV5-6	NA	TRBJ1-3	CASSDLRGFGNTIYF	TGTGCCAGCAGCGACCTCAGGGGTTTCGGAAACACCATATATTTT
few	TRBV6-6	NA	TRBJ2-2	CASSYSSGYTGELFF	TGTGCCAGCAGTTACTCTTCAGGGTATACCGGGGAGCTGTTTTTT
NA	TRBV5-1	TRBD1	TRBJ2-1	CASSRQGASSYNEQFF	TGCGCCAGCAGCCGACAGGGGGCGAGCTCCTACAATGAGCAGTTCTTC
once	TRBV6-5	TRBD1	TRBJ1-1	CASSLGQGSEAFF	TGTGCCAGCAGTTTAGGACAGGGGTCGGAAGCTTTCTTT
NA	TRBV7-2	TRBD1	TRBJ1-5	CASSLIEGTGVEF	TGTGCCAGCAGCTTAATTGAGGGGACAGGGGTGGAATTT
once	TRBV3-1/TRBV3-2	NA	TRBJ1-4	CASSPSRVTAEKLFF	TGTGCCAGCAGCCCGTCTCGGGTGACAGCTGAAAAACTGTTTTTT
NA	TRBV29-1	NA	TRBJ2-5	CSVDAGSYETQYF	TGCAGCGTTGACGCAGGGTCCTATGAGACCCAGTACTTC
NA	TRBV6-2/TRBV6-3	NA	TRBJ1-4	CASSYSKAAGLFF	TGTGCCAGCAGTTACTCGAAGGCAGCAGGACTGTTTTTT